This record concerns one T cell receptor beta chain sequence. Self-reported history from a screening survey and questionnaire set each donor's cohort. Donors in Cohort 3 counted as recovered after two negative PCRs, clearance, or symptom resolution. This specimen belongs to a study of blood T cell repertoires in COVID-19. The CDR3 is 14 amino acids. CDR1 is MNHEY and CDR2 is SMNVEV in the germline V gene (reference sequence). Unmatched junction bases numbered 10, after V lost 6 bases and J lost 5 bases. Original processing methods: Reference gene primer amplification in the assay estimated nucleated cell counts. Generated by immunoSEQ multiplex PCR, the TCRdb table keeps only in-frame clones and is missing some. D and trimming come from the DNA, and the V and J calls and clone size come from that table. The sample shows 260,000 or so clones, around 84% of them seen only once.

This sequence was found in a man between 18 and 29 years old who had recovered from COVID-19. Sequences were obtained from PBMCs or T cells enriched from blood (not recorded which). This chain connects TRBV27 to TRBJ2-7, with 7 bases aligning to TRBD1. CDR3 loop: CASSLQGIQDEQYF. In nucleotides, the CDR3 is TGTGCCAGCAGCCTACAGGGGATTCAGGACGAGCAGTACTTC.